The present entry profiles one T cell receptor (beta chain) with its context. Its specificity is not known. The data originate from a study of T cell responses to AZD1222 COVID-19 vaccine. Study results and caveats: At study baseline, merely several AZD1222 recipients were seropositive. Among the donors, most were white British and more were female, and clonal diversity was possibly underestimated. Reports say nearly half of spike-specific TCRs go after unmutated variant regions.

Using immunoSEQ multiplex PCR, the repertoire was profiled, and TCRdb retains in-frame clones only, with some absent. Of more than 140,000 clones listed, approximately 89% are singletons. The CDR3 extends over 12 amino acids. The V gene's germline CDR1 is SQVTM and CDR2 ANQGSEA. Trimming took off 7 bases at V and 3 bases at J, with 9 bases between the two ends. Sequenced material: peripheral blood, taken on day 0 of MenACWY control vaccination. This sequence joins TRBV29-1 and TRBJ2-2, with D possibly being TRBD2 (5 bases). The receptor was derived from an adult in good health. CDR3 sequence (DNA): TGCAGCGGACGGGGAGACACCGGGGAGCTGTTTTTT. This gives the protein CSGRGDTGELFF.